This T cell receptor (beta chain) was identified during a study of cytomegalovirus exposure and HLA in healthy donors. Background on the study: A preliminary data release comprised approximately 85 million unique TCRs obtained from HLA-typed donors.

Looked up from germline, CDR1 is MGHRA and CDR2 is YSYEKL. V was clipped by 2 bases and J by 1 base, with 8 bases between them. The CDR3 has 14 residues. The PCR used 60 Vbeta and 13 Jbeta primers. Assay: immunoSEQ multiplex PCR; the TCRdb copy retains only in-frame clones and omits some. The table records about 160,000 clones, under 80% of them present only once. Study results and caveats: Productive rates of about 87% or about 30% were seen for most TCR beta V segments in an earlier analysis.

This clone was recorded once. Its antigen remains unidentified. The chain has TRBV4-1 and TRBJ1-1; no definite D call. The clonotype originates from a man aged 35-49 years in good health and CMV-seronegative. Sequencing was carried out using PBMCs. CDR3 amino acids: CASSQQITNTEAFF. DNA of the CDR3: TGCGCCAGCAGCCAACAGATCACGAACACTGAAGCTTTCTTT.